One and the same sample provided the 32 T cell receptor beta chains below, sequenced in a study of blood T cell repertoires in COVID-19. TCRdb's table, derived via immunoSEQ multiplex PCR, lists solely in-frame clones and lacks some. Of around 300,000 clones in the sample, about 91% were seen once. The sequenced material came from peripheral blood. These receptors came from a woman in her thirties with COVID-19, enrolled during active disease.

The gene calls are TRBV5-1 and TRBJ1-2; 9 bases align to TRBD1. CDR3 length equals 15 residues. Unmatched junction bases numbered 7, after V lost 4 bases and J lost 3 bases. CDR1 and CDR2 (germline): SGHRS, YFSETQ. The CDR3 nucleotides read TGCGCCAGCAGCCCGCTACAGGGGGCTGACTATGGCTACACCTTC. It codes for CASSPLQGADYGYTF.

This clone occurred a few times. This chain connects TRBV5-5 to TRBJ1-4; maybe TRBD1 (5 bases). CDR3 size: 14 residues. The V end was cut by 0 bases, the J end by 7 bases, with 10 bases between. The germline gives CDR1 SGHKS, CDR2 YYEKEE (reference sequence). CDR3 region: CASSLDLRGEKLFF. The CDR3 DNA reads TGTGCCAGCAGCTTGGATCTAAGGGGTGAAAAACTGTTTTTT.

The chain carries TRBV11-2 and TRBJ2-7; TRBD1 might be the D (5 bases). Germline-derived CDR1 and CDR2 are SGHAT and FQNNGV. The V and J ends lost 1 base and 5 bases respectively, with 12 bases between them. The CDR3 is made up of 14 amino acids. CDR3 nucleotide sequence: TGTGCCAGCAGCTTAGTTCCAGGGTACAACGAGCAGTACTTC. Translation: CASSLVPGYNEQYF.

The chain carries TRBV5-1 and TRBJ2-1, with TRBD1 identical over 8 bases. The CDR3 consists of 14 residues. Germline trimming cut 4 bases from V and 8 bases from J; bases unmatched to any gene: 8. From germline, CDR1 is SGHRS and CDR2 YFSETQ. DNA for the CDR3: TGCGCCAGCAGCACAGGGACAGGTGGCGATGAGCAGTTCTTC. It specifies CASSTGTGGDEQFF.

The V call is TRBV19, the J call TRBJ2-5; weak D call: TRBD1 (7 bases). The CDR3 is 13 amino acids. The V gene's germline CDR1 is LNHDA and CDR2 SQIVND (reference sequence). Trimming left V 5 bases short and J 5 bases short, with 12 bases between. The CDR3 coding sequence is TGTGCCAGTAGTTTGACAGGGAGGGAGACCCAGTACTTC. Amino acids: CASSLTGRETQYF.

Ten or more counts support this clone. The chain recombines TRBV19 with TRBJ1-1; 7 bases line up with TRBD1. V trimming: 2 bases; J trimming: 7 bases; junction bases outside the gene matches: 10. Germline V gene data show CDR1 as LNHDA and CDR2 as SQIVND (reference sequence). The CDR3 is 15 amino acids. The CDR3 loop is CASSIFRTGIIEAFF. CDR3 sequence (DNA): TGTGCCAGTAGTATATTCAGGACAGGCATCATTGAAGCTTTCTTT.

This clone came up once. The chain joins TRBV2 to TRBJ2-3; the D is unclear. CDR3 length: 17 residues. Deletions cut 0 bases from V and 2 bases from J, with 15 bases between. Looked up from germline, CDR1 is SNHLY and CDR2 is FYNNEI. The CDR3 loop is CASSEAGGGFTTDTQYF. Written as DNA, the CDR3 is TGTGCCAGCAGTGAAGCCGGCGGCGGCTTCACCACAGATACGCAGTATTTT.

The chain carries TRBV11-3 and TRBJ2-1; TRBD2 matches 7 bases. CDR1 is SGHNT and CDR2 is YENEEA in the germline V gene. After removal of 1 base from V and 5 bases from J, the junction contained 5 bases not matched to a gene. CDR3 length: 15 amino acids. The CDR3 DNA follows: TGTGCCAGCAGCTTAGTGTCTAGCGGTGACAATGAGCAGTTCTTC. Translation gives CASSLVSSGDNEQFF.

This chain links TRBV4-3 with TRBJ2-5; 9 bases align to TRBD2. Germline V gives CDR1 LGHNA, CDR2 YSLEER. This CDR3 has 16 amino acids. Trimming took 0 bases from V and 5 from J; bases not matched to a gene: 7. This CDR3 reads CASSQDGAGGGETQYF. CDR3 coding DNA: TGCGCCAGCAGCCAAGATGGAGCGGGGGGCGGGGAGACCCAGTACTTC.

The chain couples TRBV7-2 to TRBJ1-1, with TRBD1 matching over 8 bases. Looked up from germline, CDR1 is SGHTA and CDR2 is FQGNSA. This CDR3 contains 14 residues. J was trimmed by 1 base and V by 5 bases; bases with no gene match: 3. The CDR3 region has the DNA TGTGCCAGCAGCAACGACAGGGGGAACACTGAAGCTTTCTTT. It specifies CASSNDRGNTEAFF.

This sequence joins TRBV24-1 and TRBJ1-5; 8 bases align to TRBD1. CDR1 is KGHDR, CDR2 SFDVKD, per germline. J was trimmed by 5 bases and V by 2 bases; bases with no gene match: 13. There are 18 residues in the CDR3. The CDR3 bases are TGTGCCACCAGTGATTCCCCCGGCTTGACAGGGGAGGATCAGCCCCAGCATTTT. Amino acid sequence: CATSDSPGLTGEDQPQHF.

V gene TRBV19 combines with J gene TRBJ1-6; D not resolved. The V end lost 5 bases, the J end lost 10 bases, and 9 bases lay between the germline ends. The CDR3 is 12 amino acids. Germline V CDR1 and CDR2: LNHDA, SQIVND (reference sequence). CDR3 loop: CASSLIQSPLHF. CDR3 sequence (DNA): TGTGCCAGTAGTTTGATACAATCACCCCTCCACTTT.

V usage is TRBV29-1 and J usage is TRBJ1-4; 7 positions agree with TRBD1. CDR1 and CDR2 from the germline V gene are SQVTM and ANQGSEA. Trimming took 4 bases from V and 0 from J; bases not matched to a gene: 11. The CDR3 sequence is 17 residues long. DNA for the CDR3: TGCAGCGTTGTAGAGGGGGCGCGTCGTTCAACTAATGAAAAACTGTTTTTT. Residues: CSVVEGARRSTNEKLFF.

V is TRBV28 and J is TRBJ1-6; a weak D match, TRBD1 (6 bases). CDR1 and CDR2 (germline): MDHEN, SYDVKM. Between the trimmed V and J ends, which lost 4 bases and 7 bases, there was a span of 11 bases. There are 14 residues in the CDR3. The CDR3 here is CASSYPQGNSPLHF. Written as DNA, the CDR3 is TGTGCCAGCAGTTACCCCCAGGGGAATTCACCCCTCCACTTT.

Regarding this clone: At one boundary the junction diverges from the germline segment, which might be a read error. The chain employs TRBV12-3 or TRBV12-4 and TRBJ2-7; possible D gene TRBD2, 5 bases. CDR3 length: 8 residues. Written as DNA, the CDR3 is TGTGCCAGCAGTACTAGTGTCTTC. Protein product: CASSTSVF.

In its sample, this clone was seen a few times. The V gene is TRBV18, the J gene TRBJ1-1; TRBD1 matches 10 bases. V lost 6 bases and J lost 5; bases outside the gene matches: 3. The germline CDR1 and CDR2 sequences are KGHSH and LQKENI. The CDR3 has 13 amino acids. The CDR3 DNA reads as TGTGCCAGCTCGCGGACAGGGGGGACTGAAGCTTTCTTT. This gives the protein CASSRTGGTEAFF.

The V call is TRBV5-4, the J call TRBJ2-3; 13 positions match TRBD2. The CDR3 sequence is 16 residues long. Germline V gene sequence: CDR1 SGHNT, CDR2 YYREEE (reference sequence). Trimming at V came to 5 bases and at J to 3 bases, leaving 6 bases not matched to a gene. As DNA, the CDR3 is TGTGCCAGCAGTCCTACTAGCGGGGGGGCGACAGATACGCAGTATTTT. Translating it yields CASSPTSGGATDTQYF.

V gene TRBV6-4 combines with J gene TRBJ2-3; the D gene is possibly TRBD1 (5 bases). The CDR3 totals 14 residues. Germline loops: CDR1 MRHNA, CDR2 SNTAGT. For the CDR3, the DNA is TGTGGGACGAGGACAAATTTCTTCTCGGATACGCAGTATTTT. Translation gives CGTRTNFFSDTQYF.

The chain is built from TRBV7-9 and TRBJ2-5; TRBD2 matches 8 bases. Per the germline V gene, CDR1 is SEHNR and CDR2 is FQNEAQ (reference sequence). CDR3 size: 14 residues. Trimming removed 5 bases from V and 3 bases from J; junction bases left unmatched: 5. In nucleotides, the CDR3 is TGTGCCAGCAGCCTACTAGCGGCGGAAGAGACCCAGTACTTC. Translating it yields CASSLLAAEETQYF.

The CDR3 loop is CASRARTGRELAKNIQYF. The CDR3 bases are TGTGCCAGCAGGGCTAGGACAGGCCGTGAGCTAGCCAAAAACATTCAGTACTTC. The chain uses TRBV2 and TRBJ2-4, with TRBD1 matching over 7 bases. This CDR3 has 18 residues. Trimming removed 6 bases from V and 0 bases from J; junction bases left unmatched: 14. Looked up from germline, CDR1 is SNHLY and CDR2 is FYNNEI.

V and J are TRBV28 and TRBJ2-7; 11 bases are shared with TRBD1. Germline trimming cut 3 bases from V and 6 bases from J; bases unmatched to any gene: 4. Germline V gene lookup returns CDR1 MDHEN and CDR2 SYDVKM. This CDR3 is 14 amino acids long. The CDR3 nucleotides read TGTGCCAGCAGTTTCCGGACAGGGGGCAGCGAGCAGTACGTC. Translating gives CASSFRTGGSEQYV.

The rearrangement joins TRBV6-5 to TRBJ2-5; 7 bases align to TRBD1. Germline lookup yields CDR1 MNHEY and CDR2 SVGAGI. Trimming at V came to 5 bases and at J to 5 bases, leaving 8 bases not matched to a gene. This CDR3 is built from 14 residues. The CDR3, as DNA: TGTGCCAGCAGTCCCGGGACAGACGGGGAGACCCAGTACTTC. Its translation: CASSPGTDGETQYF.

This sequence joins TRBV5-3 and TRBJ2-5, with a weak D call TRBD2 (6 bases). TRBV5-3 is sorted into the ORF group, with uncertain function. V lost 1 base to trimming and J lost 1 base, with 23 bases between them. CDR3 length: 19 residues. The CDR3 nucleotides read TGTGCCAGAAGCTTGAATTTGGGTCTAGCGATAACGGTCCAAGAGACCCAGTACTTC. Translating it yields CARSLNLGLAITVQETQYF.

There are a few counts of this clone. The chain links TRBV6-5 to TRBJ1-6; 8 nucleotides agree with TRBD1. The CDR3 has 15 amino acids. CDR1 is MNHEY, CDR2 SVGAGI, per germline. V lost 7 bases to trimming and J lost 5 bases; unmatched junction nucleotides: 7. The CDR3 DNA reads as TGTGCCAGCACCACAGGGGGGTCGAATAATTCACCCCTCCACTTT. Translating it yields CASTTGGSNNSPLHF.

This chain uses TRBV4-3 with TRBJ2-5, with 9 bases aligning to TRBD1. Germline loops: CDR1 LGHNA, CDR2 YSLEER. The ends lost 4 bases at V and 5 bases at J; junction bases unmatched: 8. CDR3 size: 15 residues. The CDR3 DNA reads TGCGCCAGCAGCCCATCGACAGGGGGGTCGGAGACCCAGTACTTC. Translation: CASSPSTGGSETQYF.

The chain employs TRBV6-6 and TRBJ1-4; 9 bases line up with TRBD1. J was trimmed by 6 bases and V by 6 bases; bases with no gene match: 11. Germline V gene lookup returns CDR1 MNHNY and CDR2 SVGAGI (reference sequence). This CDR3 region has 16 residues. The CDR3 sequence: CASRTTTGTGYEKLFF. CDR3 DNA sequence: TGTGCCAGCAGAACGACAACCGGGACAGGGTATGAAAAACTGTTTTTT.

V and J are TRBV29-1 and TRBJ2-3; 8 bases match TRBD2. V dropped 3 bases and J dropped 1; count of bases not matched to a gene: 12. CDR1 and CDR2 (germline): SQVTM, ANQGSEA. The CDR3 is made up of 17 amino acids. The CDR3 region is CSVEYGIAGRGTDTQYF. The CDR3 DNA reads TGCAGCGTTGAGTACGGTATAGCGGGGCGAGGCACAGATACGCAGTATTTT.

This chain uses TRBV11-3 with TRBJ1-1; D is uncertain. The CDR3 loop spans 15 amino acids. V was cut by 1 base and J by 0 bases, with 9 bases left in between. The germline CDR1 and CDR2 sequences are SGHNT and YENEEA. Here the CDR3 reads CASSLARFMNTEAFF. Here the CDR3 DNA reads TGTGCCAGCAGCTTAGCTAGATTCATGAACACTGAAGCTTTCTTT.

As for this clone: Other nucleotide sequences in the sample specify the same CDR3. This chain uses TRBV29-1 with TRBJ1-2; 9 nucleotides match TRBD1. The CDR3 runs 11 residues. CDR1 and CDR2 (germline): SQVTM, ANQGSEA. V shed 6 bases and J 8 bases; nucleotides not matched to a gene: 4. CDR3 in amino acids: CSVQGARGYTF. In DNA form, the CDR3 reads TGCAGCGTACAGGGGGCGCGAGGCTACACCTTC.

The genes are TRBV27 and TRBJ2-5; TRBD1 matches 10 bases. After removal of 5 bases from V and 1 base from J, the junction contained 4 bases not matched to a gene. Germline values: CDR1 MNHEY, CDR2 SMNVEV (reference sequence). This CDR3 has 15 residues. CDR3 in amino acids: CASSRGTGVQETQYF. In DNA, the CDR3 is TGTGCCAGCAGTAGGGGGACAGGGGTCCAAGAGACCCAGTACTTC.

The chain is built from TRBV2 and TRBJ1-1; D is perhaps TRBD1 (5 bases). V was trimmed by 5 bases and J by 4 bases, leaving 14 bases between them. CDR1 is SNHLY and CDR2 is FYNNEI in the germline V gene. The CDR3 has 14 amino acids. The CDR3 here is CASSPLRGGTEAFF. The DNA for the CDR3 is TGTGCCAGCAGTCCCCTGCGGGGGGGCACTGAAGCTTTCTTT.

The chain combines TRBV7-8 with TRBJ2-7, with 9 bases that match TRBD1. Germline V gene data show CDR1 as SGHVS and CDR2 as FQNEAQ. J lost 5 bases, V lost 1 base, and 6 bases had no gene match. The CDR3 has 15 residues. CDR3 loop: CASSLGVDRGNEQYV. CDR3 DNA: TGTGCCAGCAGCTTAGGGGTAGACAGGGGGAACGAGCAGTACGTC.